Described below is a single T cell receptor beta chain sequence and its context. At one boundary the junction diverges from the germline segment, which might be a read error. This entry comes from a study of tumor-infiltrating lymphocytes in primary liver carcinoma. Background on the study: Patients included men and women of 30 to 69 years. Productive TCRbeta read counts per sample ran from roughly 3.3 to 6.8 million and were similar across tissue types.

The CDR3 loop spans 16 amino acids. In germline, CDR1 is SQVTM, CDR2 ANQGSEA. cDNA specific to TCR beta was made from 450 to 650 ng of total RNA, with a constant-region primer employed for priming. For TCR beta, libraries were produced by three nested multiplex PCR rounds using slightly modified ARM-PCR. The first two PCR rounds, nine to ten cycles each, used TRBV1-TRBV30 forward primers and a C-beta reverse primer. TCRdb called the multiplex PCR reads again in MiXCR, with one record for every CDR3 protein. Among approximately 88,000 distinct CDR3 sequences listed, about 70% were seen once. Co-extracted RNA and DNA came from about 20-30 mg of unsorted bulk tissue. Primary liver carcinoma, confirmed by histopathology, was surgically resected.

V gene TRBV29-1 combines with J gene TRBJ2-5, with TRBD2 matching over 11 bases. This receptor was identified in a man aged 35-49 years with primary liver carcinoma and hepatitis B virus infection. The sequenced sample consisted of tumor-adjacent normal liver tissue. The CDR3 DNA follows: TGCAGTGTTGTTGAGGTACTAGCGGGAGTTCGGGAGACCCAGTACTTC. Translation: CSVVEVLAGVRETQYF.